This T cell receptor (beta chain) is from a study of blood T cell repertoires in COVID-19. On the study more broadly: Some COVID-19 samples were acute and others convalescent; all came from the United States, Italy and Spain. T cells, B-cell-depleted T cells, or PBMCs supplied cDNA or gDNA.

The authors' processing: Counts of nucleated cells, estimated from reference gene primer amplification, were obtained. TCRdb's copy holds only in-frame clones and misses some; the assay was immunoSEQ multiplex PCR. D and trimming were read from the DNA, whereas the V and J calls and clone size are those reported in that table. The table lists about 90,000 clones, about 91% of them singletons. The V gene's germline CDR1 is ENHRY and CDR2 SYGVKD. CDR3 length equals 17 residues. V shed 0 bases and J shed 1 base, with 15 bases lying between them. The origin of this receptor is a human donor with active COVID-19. The donor label of this sample is uncertain. The specimen sequenced was peripheral blood. The rearrangement links TRBV10-3 to TRBJ1-2; D unresolved. In DNA form, the CDR3 reads TGTGCCATCAGTGAGTCCAGAAACCTTGCCCATAACTATGGCTACACCTTC. Translation: CAISESRNLAHNYGYTF.